The rows below give T cell receptor beta chains drawn from one sample of a study of Graves' ophthalmopathy and Graves' hyperthyroidism. Using its own MiXCR run on the multiplex PCR reads, TCRdb lists one record per CDR3 protein. The sample yields about 500,000 distinct CDR3 sequences, under 40% seen once. The sample was peripheral blood or thyroid tissue (not recorded which). These receptors originate from an adult man with Graves' hyperthyroidism. CDR3s include the opening cysteine and the closing phenylalanine or tryptophan. A D gene is named only where the DNA matches it firmly. Clone size is given for some rows only: seen once, a few or many times, or a class if the clone is expanded.

TRBV7-9	-	many	TRBJ2-7	CASVYEQYF	TGTGCCAGCGTATACGAGCAGTACTTC
TRBV20-1	TRBD1	-	TRBJ2-3	CSAGTGASTDTQYF	TGCAGTGCTGGGACAGGGGCTAGCACAGATACGCAGTATTTT
TRBV10-3	-	-	TRBJ1-3	CAIRLAGFGNTIYF	TGTGCCATCAGATTAGCAGGGTTTGGAAACACCATATATTTT
TRBV7-9	-	-	TRBJ1-5	CASSLPGASNEPQHF	TGTGCCAGCAGCTTACCGGGGGCGAGCAATGAGCCCCAGCATTTT
TRBV2	-	-	TRBJ2-1	CASTQLSNEQFF	TGTGCCAGCACCCAACTCAGCAATGAGCAGTTCTTC
TRBV29-1	TRBD2	few	TRBJ2-7	CSVLTSSNYEQYF	TGCAGCGTGCTGACTAGCTCCAACTACGAGCAGTACTTC
TRBV25-1	-	many	TRBJ1-4	CASSAAGLANEKLFF	TGTGCCAGCAGTGCTGCCGGGTTGGCTAATGAAAAACTGTTTTTT
TRBV10-3	-	many	TRBJ1-1	CAISEGGFDTEAFF	TGTGCCATCAGTGAGGGGGGTTTTGACACTGAAGCTTTCTTT
TRBV10-2	-	many	TRBJ2-5	CASSELPETQYF	TGCGCCAGCAGTGAACTTCCAGAGACCCAGTACTTC
TRBV7-9	-	-	TRBJ2-2	CASSPRPELVGGRTGELFF	TGTGCCAGCAGCCCCCGTCCGGAACTAGTGGGGGGCAGGACCGGGGAGCTGTTTTTT
TRBV7-6	TRBD1	many	TRBJ1-1	CASSLASGGTTMVTEAFF	TGTGCCAGCAGCTTAGCGTCAGGGGGCACTACCATGGTCACTGAAGCTTTCTTT
TRBV16	-	-	TRBJ1-3	CASSQLAGRTSGNTIYF	TGTGCCAGCAGCCAATTAGCAGGACGGACGTCTGGAAACACCATATATTTT
TRBV29-1	-	-	TRBJ1-1	CSVGEGTEAFF	TGCAGCGTTGGGGAGGGCACTGAAGCTTTCTTT
TRBV5-1	TRBD1	many	TRBJ2-7	CASSPGDRASSYEQYF	TGCGCCAGCAGCCCCGGGGACAGGGCTAGCTCCTACGAGCAGTACTTC
TRBV6-6	TRBD2	many	TRBJ2-7	CASSYLGDYYEQYF	TGTGCCAGCAGTTACTTGGGGGACTACTACGAGCAGTACTTC
TRBV24-1	TRBD1	many	TRBJ2-6	CATRQGHGSSGANVLTF	TGTGCCACCCGACAGGGACATGGGAGTTCTGGGGCCAACGTCCTGACTTTC
TRBV5-6	TRBD1	many	TRBJ1-1	CASSLGSGQGLRNTEAFF	TGTGCCAGCAGCTTGGGGAGCGGACAGGGGCTGAGAAACACTGAAGCTTTCTTT
TRBV30	TRBD2	-	TRBJ2-2	CAWEPGLAGELFF	TGTGCCTGGGAACCTGGACTAGCCGGGGAGCTGTTTTTT
TRBV10-3	-	-	TRBJ2-3	CAISEDRTTDTQYF	TGTGCCATCAGTGAGGACAGGACCACAGATACGCAGTATTTT
TRBV9	-	many	TRBJ2-2	CASSEHTGELFF	TGTGCCAGCAGCGAGCACACCGGGGAGCTGTTTTTT
TRBV12-5	-	-	TRBJ2-5	CASSTSSQYF	TGTGCCAGCAGTACGAGCTCCCAGTACTTC
TRBV2	-	-	TRBJ2-3	CASSLQRTSTDTQYF	TGTGCCAGCAGTTTACAACGGACTAGCACAGATACGCAGTATTTT
TRBV13	-	many	TRBJ2-3	CASSPYRDSTQYF	TGTGCCAGCAGCCCCTACAGGGACTCTACGCAGTATTTT
TRBV2	-	many	TRBJ1-1	CARHIEAFF	TGTGCCAGGCACATCGAAGCTTTCTTT
TRBV7-8	-	-	TRBJ1-1	CASSLALVRGREVFF	TGTGCCAGCAGCTTAGCGCTAGTCAGGGGTAGGGAAGTTTTCTTT
TRBV12-5	-	few	TRBJ2-2	CASDGGVYAGELFF	TGTGCTAGTGACGGGGGAGTTTACGCCGGGGAGCTGTTTTTT
TRBV2	-	many	TRBJ2-7	CASSDGGSYEQYF	TGTGCCAGCAGTGATGGAGGGAGCTACGAGCAGTACTTC
TRBV7-9	TRBD1	many	TRBJ2-7	CASIPDRGPYEQYF	TGTGCCAGCATCCCGGACAGGGGGCCCTACGAGCAGTACTTC
TRBV5-1	TRBD2	-	TRBJ2-2	CASSQAGTSLGAGGLFF	TGTGCCAGCAGCCAAGCCGGGACTAGCTTAGGGGCCGGGGGGCTGTTTTTT
TRBV6-6	-	-	TRBJ2-7	CASSYSSPTTASPNYEQYF	TGTGCCAGCAGTTACTCATCTCCTACTACCGCTTCTCCTAACTACGAGCAGTACTTC
TRBV5-1	-	many	TRBJ2-7	CASSISSYEQYF	TGCGCCAGCAGCATTTCTTCCTACGAGCAGTACTTC
TRBV29-1	-	-	TRBJ2-3	CSAQTGGSSTDTQYF	TGCAGCGCACAGACCGGGGGCTCTAGCACAGATACGCAGTATTTT
TRBV29-1	-	-	TRBJ1-2	CSALRLGDYGYTF	TGCAGCGCGCTGAGGCTGGGTGACTATGGCTACACCTTC
TRBV7-9	-	many	TRBJ2-7	CASSRVLGEQYF	TGTGCCAGCAGCAGGGTCTTGGGCGAGCAGTACTTC
TRBV24-1	TRBD1	many	TRBJ2-2	CATSDPRGLDTGELFF	TGTGCCACCAGTGATCCCAGGGGGCTTGACACCGGGGAGCTGTTTTTT
TRBV12-3/TRBV12-4	-	-	TRBJ1-6	CASSWDFGSPLHF	TGTGCCAGCAGTTGGGACTTCGGTTCACCCCTCCACTTT
TRBV7-2	-	many	TRBJ2-7	CASSSTGFSYEQYF	TGTGCCAGCAGCTCAACAGGGTTCTCCTACGAGCAGTACTTC
TRBV20-1	-	-	TRBJ2-3	CSASSGEGTDTQYF	TGCAGTGCTAGTTCGGGGGAGGGCACAGATACGCAGTATTTT
TRBV19	-	few	TRBJ1-2	CASRPPDRNYGYTF	TGTGCCAGTAGACCCCCAGACAGGAACTATGGCTACACCTTC
TRBV15	-	many	TRBJ1-5	CATSGTLGGPQHF	TGTGCCACCAGCGGAACCCTGGGGGGGCCCCAGCATTTT
TRBV27	-	-	TRBJ1-6	CASRVTTANSPLHF	TGTGCCAGCAGAGTAACAACAGCAAACTCACCCCTCCACTTT
TRBV5-6	TRBD1	many	TRBJ1-5	CASSASAGQGNQPQHF	TGTGCCAGCAGCGCGTCTGCGGGACAGGGCAATCAGCCCCAGCATTTT
TRBV7-9	-	-	TRBJ1-1	CASSLVQGFEAFF	TGTGCCAGCAGCTTAGTTCAGGGGTTTGAAGCTTTCTTT
TRBV7-9	-	-	TRBJ1-1	CASSRGGRSQKTFF	TGTGCCAGCAGCCGGGGGGGGCGTTCGCAGAAAACTTTCTTT
TRBV12-3/TRBV12-4	TRBD2	many	TRBJ2-7	CASSLVGGGSEQYF	TGTGCCAGCAGTTTAGTAGGCGGGGGATCCGAGCAGTACTTC
TRBV29-1	-	-	TRBJ2-7	CSVEGSGLGEQYF	TGCAGCGTTGAGGGGTCTGGGTTGGGAGAGCAGTACTTC
TRBV12-3/TRBV12-4	-	many	TRBJ2-5	CASTDLDSGETQYF	TGTGCCAGCACCGATCTCGACAGCGGGGAGACCCAGTACTTC
TRBV12-3/TRBV12-4	-	many	TRBJ1-4	CASSYREANEKLFF	TGTGCCAGCAGTTACAGGGAGGCGAATGAAAAACTGTTTTTT
TRBV29-1	TRBD1	many	TRBJ1-1	CSAKRGTENTEAFF	TGCAGCGCAAAAAGGGGGACAGAGAACACTGAAGCTTTCTTT